Presented here are 8 T cell receptor beta chains from one specimen sequenced in a study of control samples from healthy donors and cancer patients. Data came from immunoSEQ multiplex PCR; TCRdb stores just in-frame clones and leaves some out. The repertoire includes under 200,000 clones, roughly 91% of them detected once, and 1.5% sits in the top ten. The sequencing sample was made of blood. The receptors come from a woman aged 30 to 39 in good health.

The chain's CDR3 is CASSTQPGTGYGYTF. The DNA of the CDR3 is TGCGCCAGCAGCACACAACCCGGGACAGGCTATGGCTACACCTTC. The V and J genes are TRBV5-1 and TRBJ1-2; 8 nucleotides match TRBD1. CDR3 length equals 15 residues. Germline values: CDR1 SGHRS, CDR2 YFSETQ. The V segment lost 4 bases and the J segment 4 bases; nucleotides outside the gene matches: 9.

On this clone itself: This same CDR3 is encoded by further DNA sequences in the sample. This sequence joins TRBV5-1 and TRBJ2-7; TRBD1 is a possible D gene (6 bases). The CDR3 sequence is 13 residues long. Trimming took 0 bases from V and 2 from J, leaving 6 bases between them. Germline V gene lookup returns CDR1 SGHRS and CDR2 YFSETQ. CDR3: CASSLDRAYEQYF. CDR3 bases: TGCGCCAGCAGCTTGGACAGGGCCTACGAGCAGTACTTC.

This clone came up a few times. The rearrangement joins TRBV19 to TRBJ1-5; possible D gene TRBD1, 6 bases. This CDR3 region has 13 residues. Germline V gene data show CDR1 as LNHDA and CDR2 as SQIVND (reference sequence). The ends were cut back, 10 bases at V and 5 bases at J, with 15 bases in the middle. DNA for the CDR3: TGTGCCACCCCGACAGGTCCTTATCAGCCCCAGCATTTT. Its translation is CATPTGPYQPQHF.

This chain joins TRBV5-5 and TRBJ1-2; D unclear. CDR1 SGHKS and CDR2 YYEKEE come from the germline V gene (reference sequence). Trimming shortened V by 5 bases and J by 1 base, and 9 bases separated the two germline ends. The CDR3 totals 13 residues. The CDR3 bases are TGTGCCAGCAGTCTCACAGATAACTATGGCTACACCTTC. It translates to CASSLTDNYGYTF.

Only one count was recorded for this clone. The chain has TRBV3-1 (or the pseudogene TRBV3-2) and TRBJ1-6; D may be TRBD1 (6 bases). Germline V gives CDR1 LGHDT, CDR2 YNNKEL (reference sequence). The CDR3 loop spans 16 amino acids. The ends were cut back, 1 base at V and 6 bases at J, with 13 bases in the middle. The CDR3 protein is CASSQAQVRGNSPLHF. DNA for the CDR3: TGTGCCAGCAGCCAAGCCCAAGTCAGGGGTAATTCACCCCTCCACTTT.

The chain employs TRBV7-2 and TRBJ2-1; tentatively, D is TRBD2 (5 bases). Germline V gene sequence: CDR1 SGHTA, CDR2 FQGNSA. The CDR3 is made up of 14 amino acids. V dropped 1 base and J dropped 4 bases, with 8 bases sitting between them. In DNA form, the CDR3 reads TGTGCCAGCAGCTTAGTCGGACTTTACAATGAGCAGTTCTTC. Amino acid sequence: CASSLVGLYNEQFF.

The chain carries TRBV19 and TRBJ2-5; D perhaps matches TRBD1 (5 bases). This CDR3 contains 15 residues. V was trimmed by 3 bases and J by 1 base, leaving 12 bases between them. In germline, CDR1 is LNHDA, CDR2 SQIVND (reference sequence). CDR3 bases: TGTGCCAGTAGTATCCAGGGTGGCCTCCAAGAGACCCAGTACTTC. Translating it yields CASSIQGGLQETQYF.

CDR3 nucleotide sequence: TGCGCCAGCAGCCAAGCGAGACAGGGCTATGGCTACACCTTC. Protein product: CASSQARQGYGYTF. The rearrangement uses TRBV4-1 and TRBJ1-2, with 7 bases matching TRBD1. Losses at the gene ends were 1 base for V and 4 bases for J; bases not matched to a gene: 3. The CDR3 totals 14 residues. Looked up from germline, CDR1 is MGHRA and CDR2 is YSYEKL.